Below, 29 T cell receptor beta chains from the same sample are listed, as sequenced in a study of blood T cell repertoires in COVID-19 (dated by TCRdb to between 2020 and 2021). The library was generated by the immunoSEQ multiplex PCR assay. TCRdb took this table from immuneACCESS and kept in-frame rearrangements with V and J called. Such tables lack part of the clones; where checked against another copy, unresolved V genes explain under half of the gap, and the rest is unexplained. This sample gives around 120,000 clones in total; roughly 80% of them show up just once. The ten largest clones capture more than 20% of the sample. Sequencing was carried out using peripheral blood. Receptors were obtained from a human donor in a cohort sampled during active COVID-19.

The rearrangement links TRBV7-3 to TRBJ2-3; 10 bases line up with TRBD2. The CDR3 has 15 residues. The V gene end was trimmed by 7 bases and the J gene end by 4 bases; junction bases not matched to a gene: 8. Germline V lookup: CDR1 SGHTA, CDR2 FQGTGA. The CDR3 DNA reads TGTGCCAGCACTTGGGCTAGCGGGGGTGCAGATACGCAGTATTTT. This sequence encodes CASTWASGGADTQYF.

The chain carries TRBV24-1 and TRBJ2-1, with TRBD1 identical over 10 bases. Germline trimming cut 9 bases from V and 7 bases from J; bases unmatched to any gene: 8. The CDR3 contains 14 residues. Germline lookup yields CDR1 KGHDR and CDR2 SFDVKD. The DNA for the CDR3 is TGTGCCACCGAGACAGGGGGCCCGGGGAATGAGCAGTTCTTC. Its translation: CATETGGPGNEQFF.

The chain has TRBV7-2 and TRBJ2-5, with D perhaps TRBD1 (8 bases). V dropped 9 bases and J dropped 5 bases, with 13 bases sitting between them. The CDR3 spans 12 residues. Germline CDR1 is SGHTA and CDR2 is FQGNSA. The CDR3 nucleotides are TGTGCCAGTGACAGGGGAGGGGAGACCCAGTACTTC. Its protein is CASDRGGETQYF.

CDR3 in DNA: TGCGCCAGCAGCTATGGGGGGAACTCCGCCAAAAACATTCAGTACTTC. Protein: CASSYGGNSAKNIQYF. The chain uses TRBV5-1 and TRBJ2-4; tentative D call: TRBD2 (6 bases). CDR3 size: 16 residues. Per the germline V gene, CDR1 is SGHRS and CDR2 is YFSETQ. Trimming took off 3 bases at V and 1 base at J, with 14 bases between the two ends.

The chain carries TRBV18 and TRBJ1-1; TRBD1 matches 7 bases. J was trimmed by 0 bases and V by 4 bases; bases with no gene match: 8. CDR3 length: 16 amino acids. Germline assignment: CDR1 KGHSH and CDR2 LQKENI. CDR3 nucleotides: TGTGCCAGCTCACAACAAGCAGGGGGGATGAACACTGAAGCTTTCTTT. Its protein is CASSQQAGGMNTEAFF.

The gene calls are TRBV15 and TRBJ1-1; D might be TRBD1 (6 bases). V was shortened by 1 base and J by 11 bases, with 14 bases between the two germline ends. CDR3 length: 13 residues. Germline CDR1 reads LNHNV; CDR2 reads YYDKDF (reference sequence). The DNA of the CDR3 is TGTGCCACCAGCAGAGTTGGTCAGGGGAGTGCTTTCTTT. It is translated as CATSRVGQGSAFF.

This clone has just one count. The chain links TRBV5-5 to TRBJ2-5; 10 bases align to TRBD1. CDR3 length equals 15 residues. V lost 2 bases and J lost 5; bases outside the gene matches: 6. CDR1 and CDR2 from the germline V gene are SGHKS and YYEKEE (reference sequence). The CDR3 loop is CASSFLGQGLETQYF. CDR3 nucleotide sequence: TGTGCCAGCAGCTTTTTGGGACAGGGGTTGGAGACCCAGTACTTC.

The rearrangement uses TRBV7-9 and TRBJ2-5, with 16 nucleotides matching TRBD2. The germline gives CDR1 SEHNR, CDR2 FQNEAQ (reference sequence). V gave up 5 bases and J gave up 0 bases; unmatched junction bases: 3. This CDR3 has 17 residues. The CDR3 DNA follows: TGTGCCAGCAGCCAGGGACTAGCGGGGGGGTACCAAGAGACCCAGTACTTC. Amino acids: CASSQGLAGGYQETQYF.

The chain links TRBV7-6 to TRBJ1-4, with unresolved D. This CDR3 has 14 residues. The V end was cut by 1 base, the J end by 8 bases, with 11 bases between. Germline V lookup: CDR1 SGHVS, CDR2 FNYEAQ. The CDR3 DNA reads as TGTGCCAGCAGCTTAGGCAGCGGGAACGAAAAACTGTTTTTT. Protein product: CASSLGSGNEKLFF.

V usage is TRBV2 and J usage is TRBJ2-2, with 9 nucleotides matching TRBD2. There are 15 residues in the CDR3. Looked up from germline, CDR1 is SNHLY and CDR2 is FYNNEI. With V trimmed by 7 bases and J by 6 bases, 9 bases remained unmatched. DNA of the CDR3: TGTGCCAGCATCGGGGTAGCGGGAGCTCCCGGGGAGCTGTTTTTT. Translation: CASIGVAGAPGELFF.

The V gene is TRBV24-1, the J gene TRBJ2-5, with D possibly matching TRBD2 (6 bases). CDR1 is KGHDR, CDR2 SFDVKD, per germline. CDR3 length: 13 residues. Between the trimmed V and J ends, which lost 4 bases and 5 bases, there was a span of 10 bases. CDR3 residues: CATSDGSLETQYF. CDR3 bases: TGTGCCACCAGTGACGGGAGCTTGGAGACCCAGTACTTC.

This clone was detected only once. The chain links TRBV28 to TRBJ2-5, with 7 bases that match TRBD1. After removal of 6 bases from V and 5 bases from J, the junction contained 12 bases not matched to a gene. Germline loops: CDR1 MDHEN, CDR2 SYDVKM. The CDR3 is 15 residues long. DNA of the CDR3: TGTGCCAGCAGCCCCCCAGAGGGGGCGATGGAGACCCAGTACTTC. Residues: CASSPPEGAMETQYF.

The chain combines TRBV28 with TRBJ2-7; D is perhaps TRBD2 (5 bases). V shed 1 base and J shed 7 bases, with 8 bases lying between them. The CDR3 loop spans 12 amino acids. Per germline, CDR1 MDHEN and CDR2 SYDVKM. CDR3 sequence: CASSLSRVEQYF. In DNA, the CDR3 is TGTGCCAGCAGTTTATCGAGGGTTGAGCAGTACTTC. Complete variable domain (other parts from reference TRBV28 and TRBJ2-7): DVKVTQSSRYLVKRTGEKVFLECVQDMDHENMFWYRQDPGLGLRLIYFSYDVKMKEKGDIPEGYSVSREKKERFSLILESASTNQTSMYLCASSLSRVEQYFGPGTRLTVT.

The CDR3 bases are TGTGCCAGCAGTAAAATTTCTGCAACTAATGAAAAACTGTTTTTT. It yields the protein CASSKISATNEKLFF. The V and J genes are TRBV7-2 and TRBJ1-4; D uncertain. Per germline, CDR1 SGHTA and CDR2 FQGNSA. This CDR3 contains 15 residues. V dropped 6 bases and J dropped 0 bases, with 11 bases sitting between them. Looking up the rest from reference TRBV7-2 and TRBJ1-4 gives the full variable domain: GAGVSQSPSNKVTEKGKDVELRCDPISGHTALYWYRQSLGQGLEFLIYFQGNSAPDKSGLPSDRFSAERTGGSVSTLTIQRTQQEDSAVYLCASSKISATNEKLFFGSGTQLSVL.

The chain links TRBV28 to TRBJ2-7; D is unresolved. V lost 2 bases and J lost 2, with 13 bases in between. The germline V gene encodes CDR1 MDHEN and CDR2 SYDVKM. The CDR3 contains 15 residues. The CDR3 here is CASSLVSTEPYEQYF. The CDR3, as DNA: TGTGCCAGCAGTTTAGTATCAACAGAACCCTACGAGCAGTACTTC.

This clone showed up just once. The J gene is TRBJ2-5, the V gene TRBV2; TRBD2 aligns across 9 bases. Germline CDR1 is SNHLY and CDR2 is FYNNEI. The CDR3 sequence is 16 residues long. Trimming took 1 base from V and 1 from J; bases not matched to a gene: 4. The CDR3 sequence: CASSEVAGGIQETQYF. The CDR3 DNA sequence: TGTGCCAGCAGTGAAGTGGCGGGAGGGATCCAAGAGACCCAGTACTTC. The full variable domain, rest sourced from reference TRBV2 and TRBJ2-5, is EPEVTQTPSHQVTQMGQEVILRCVPISNHLYFYWYRQILGQKVEFLVSFYNNEISEKSEIFDDQFSVERPDGSNFTLKIRSTKLEDSAMYFCASSEVAGGIQETQYFGPGTRLLVL.

The chain recombines TRBV30 with TRBJ2-3, with 8 bases aligning to TRBD2. Trimming took 2 bases from V and 7 from J; bases not matched to a gene: 8. Looked up from germline, CDR1 is GTSNPN and CDR2 is SVGIG (reference sequence). The CDR3 sequence is 14 residues long. The CDR3 region is CAWSPTSGSNTQYF. As DNA, the CDR3 is TGTGCCTGGAGTCCTACTAGCGGAAGTAATACGCAGTATTTT.

This sequence joins TRBV5-1 and TRBJ2-5; 7 bases are shared with TRBD1. Germline V CDR1 and CDR2: SGHRS, YFSETQ. This CDR3 is built from 15 residues. With V trimmed by 7 bases and J by 0 bases, 9 bases remained unmatched. Here the CDR3 reads CASEVGRGYQETQYF. In nucleotides, the CDR3 is TGCGCCAGCGAGGTCGGCAGGGGGTACCAAGAGACCCAGTACTTC.

V usage is TRBV28 and J usage is TRBJ1-6; 8 bases agree with TRBD1. Germline V gene data show CDR1 as MDHEN and CDR2 as SYDVKM. J lost 9 bases, V lost 3 bases, and 7 bases had no gene match. The CDR3 sequence is 15 residues long. The CDR3 nucleotides are TGTGCCAGCAGTTTCCTAACAGGGGGAGGTTCACCCCTCCACTTT. Protein sequence: CASSFLTGGGSPLHF.

This rearrangement joins TRBV28 to TRBJ2-2; D perhaps matches TRBD2 (6 bases). CDR3 length: 13 residues. V was cut by 4 bases and J by 7 bases, with 10 bases left in between. The germline gives CDR1 MDHEN, CDR2 SYDVKM. DNA for the CDR3: TGTGCCAGCAGTTCCCGCGGGATCGGGGAGCTGTTTTTT. As protein: CASSSRGIGELFF.

The chain uses TRBV10-3 and TRBJ2-5; D perhaps matches TRBD1 (6 bases). Per germline, CDR1 ENHRY and CDR2 SYGVKD. The CDR3 length is 14 residues. The V gene lost 4 bases and the J gene lost 5 bases, with 14 bases spanning the gap. In nucleotides, the CDR3 is TGTGCCATCAGTGCTTTTGGGGGCCGGGAGACCCAGTACTTC. The encoded protein is CAISAFGGRETQYF.

About this clone: One end of the junction does not line up with germline, which may come from a read error. The rearrangement uses TRBV7-9 and TRBJ1-1, with a possible D match to TRBD1 (5 bases). The CDR3 runs to 14 residues. Germline values: CDR1 SEHNR, CDR2 FQNEAQ (reference sequence). CDR3 loop: CASGLSGNGREAFF. The CDR3 nucleotides are TGTGCCAGCGGCTTGTCAGGGAACGGGAGAGAAGCTTTCTTT.

The chain links TRBV20-1 to TRBJ1-4; D not certain. The germline V and J ends were trimmed by 3 bases and 7 bases, with 15 bases remaining between them. CDR1 is DFQATT, CDR2 SNEGSKA, per germline (reference sequence). The CDR3 totals 14 residues. CDR3: CSASSLQASEKLFF. In DNA, the CDR3 is TGCAGTGCTAGTTCGTTGCAGGCGAGTGAAAAACTGTTTTTT.

The chain recombines TRBV28 with TRBJ1-3, with a weak D call TRBD1 (6 bases). This CDR3 has 16 residues. CDR1 MDHEN and CDR2 SYDVKM come from the germline V gene. With 10 bases removed from V and 1 base from J, the gap between germline ends came to 20 bases. The CDR3 bases are TGTGCCACCCGAGGGGGGGGCGCGGGTTCTGGAAACACCATATATTTT. Protein product: CATRGGGAGSGNTIYF.

This chain joins TRBV9 and TRBJ2-2; 8 bases are shared with TRBD2. From germline, CDR1 is SGDLS and CDR2 YYNGEE. Trimming removed 0 bases from V and 13 bases from J; junction bases left unmatched: 11. This CDR3 has 15 residues. CDR3 protein: CASSVDPGGDRGLFF. The CDR3 nucleotides are TGTGCCAGCAGCGTAGATCCGGGAGGGGACCGCGGGCTGTTTTTT.

The chain carries TRBV19 and TRBJ2-5, with TRBD1 identical over 7 bases. Germline CDR1 reads LNHDA; CDR2 reads SQIVND (reference sequence). This CDR3 region has 15 residues. V lost 3 bases, J lost 3 bases, and 7 bases stayed unmatched. The CDR3 reads CASSITGTAKETQYF. The CDR3 bases are TGTGCCAGTAGTATCACCGGGACAGCAAAAGAGACCCAGTACTTC.

The chain couples TRBV4-1 to TRBJ1-3, with unresolved D. The V gene lost 1 base and the J gene lost 4 bases, with 8 bases spanning the gap. Germline values: CDR1 MGHRA, CDR2 YSYEKL. This CDR3 contains 14 residues. Here the CDR3 DNA reads TGCGCCAGCAGCCAAGGGAGCGTAGGAAACACCATATATTTT. Translated, it gives CASSQGSVGNTIYF.

V usage is TRBV7-3 and J usage is TRBJ1-1, with D perhaps matching TRBD1 (6 bases). There are 14 residues in the CDR3. Looked up from germline, CDR1 is SGHTA and CDR2 is FQGTGA. V was pared by 4 bases and J by 3 bases, with 12 bases between. The CDR3 sequence is CASSWGHRDTEAFF. The CDR3 nucleotides read TGTGCCAGCAGCTGGGGACATCGGGACACTGAAGCTTTCTTT.

The count of this clone is one. The genes are TRBV11-2 and TRBJ1-4; TRBD1 matches at 8 bases. Germline V lookup: CDR1 SGHAT, CDR2 FQNNGV. The CDR3 runs 14 residues. The junction had 10 bases not matched to a gene; V was cut back by 6 bases and J by 10 bases. CDR3 DNA sequence: TGTGCCAGCAGGCCTCAGGGGGCGGTCGGAAAACTGTTTTTT. This encodes CASRPQGAVGKLFF.